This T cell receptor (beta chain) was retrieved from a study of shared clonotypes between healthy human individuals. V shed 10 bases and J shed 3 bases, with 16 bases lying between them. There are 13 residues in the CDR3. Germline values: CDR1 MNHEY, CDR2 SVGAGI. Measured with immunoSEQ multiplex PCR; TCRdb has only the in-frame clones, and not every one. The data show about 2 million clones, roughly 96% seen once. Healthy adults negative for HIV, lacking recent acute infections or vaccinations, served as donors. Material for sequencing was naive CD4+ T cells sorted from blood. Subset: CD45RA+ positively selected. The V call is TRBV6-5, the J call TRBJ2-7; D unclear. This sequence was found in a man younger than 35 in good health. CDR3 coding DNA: TGTGCCACCGGATTCGGCCCGAACTACGAGCAGTACTTC. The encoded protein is CATGFGPNYEQYF.